Listed below are T cell receptor beta chains from one sample, sequenced in a study of shared clonotypes between healthy human individuals. TCRdb's copy holds only in-frame clones and misses some; the assay was immunoSEQ multiplex PCR. In the table there are over 400,000 clones, more than 95% of which are singletons. Sequences were obtained from naive CD4+ T cells sorted from blood. These receptors came from a woman aged 25 to 39 in good health. The CDR3 runs from the conserved cysteine through the conserved F or W. D genes are given only for firm matches. The size entry is marked missing in some rows and otherwise reads once, few, many or a size class.

TRBJ2-7 | TRBD1 | TRBV7-9 | few | CASSLSYRQGYEQYF | TGTGCCAGCAGCCTCTCATACCGACAGGGCTACGAGCAGTACTTC
TRBJ2-3 | TRBD1 | TRBV2 | NA | CASSRDRGADTQYF | TGTGCCAGCAGTCGGGACAGGGGAGCAGATACGCAGTATTTT
TRBJ1-1 | NA | TRBV30 | NA | CAWMGRTNTEAFF | TGTGCCTGGATGGGCAGGACGAACACTGAAGCTTTCTTT
TRBJ1-5 | NA | TRBV9 | NA | CASSVVPGKPQHF | TGTGCCAGCAGCGTAGTGCCTGGTAAGCCCCAGCATTTT
TRBJ2-1 | NA | TRBV9 | NA | CASSPVAGSYNEQFF | TGTGCCAGCAGCCCGGTTGCGGGCTCCTACAATGAGCAGTTCTTC
TRBJ2-5 | NA | TRBV27 | NA | CARTRPGSLRSQETQYF | TGTGCCAGGACTCGTCCCGGTTCCCTTCGAAGTCAAGAGACCCAGTACTTC
TRBJ2-7 | TRBD2 | TRBV6-5 | NA | CASSYSIASGRNEQYF | TGTGCCAGCAGTTACTCGATTGCTAGCGGGAGAAACGAGCAGTACTTC
TRBJ1-5 | TRBD1 | TRBV28 | NA | CASGNPGQGTNQPQHF | TGTGCCAGCGGTAACCCGGGACAGGGGACCAATCAGCCCCAGCATTTT
TRBJ2-1 | NA | TRBV7-9 | NA | CAGLSAGSYYNEQFF | TGTGCCGGACTGTCTGCGGGAAGTTATTACAATGAGCAGTTCTTC
TRBJ1-6 | TRBD1 | TRBV5-1 | NA | CASSTDRGGTPLHF | TGCGCCAGCAGCACTGACAGGGGCGGAACACCCCTCCACTTT
TRBJ1-1 | TRBD1 | TRBV29-1 | NA | CSAAGTGNTEAFF | TGCAGCGCAGCCGGGACAGGGAACACTGAAGCTTTCTTT
TRBJ1-5 | NA | TRBV19 | once | CASNLAGNSNQPQHF | TGTGCCAGTAATTTGGCAGGGAATAGCAATCAGCCCCAGCATTTT
TRBJ1-4 | NA | TRBV5-8 | few | CASSLAFGGWGEKLFF | TGTGCCAGCAGCTTGGCCTTCGGGGGCTGGGGTGAAAAACTGTTTTTT
TRBJ2-5 | NA | TRBV6-1 | NA | CASYLGGGSVTQYF | TGTGCCAGCTACCTAGGTGGTGGGTCGGTGACCCAGTACTTC
TRBJ1-2 | NA | TRBV19 | once | CASSTWRQDDGYTF | TGTGCCAGTAGTACATGGCGACAGGACGATGGCTACACCTTC
TRBJ1-5 | NA | TRBV2 | NA | CATNLDGNQPQHF | TGTGCCACCAATTTGGACGGGAATCAGCCCCAGCATTTT
TRBJ2-1 | NA | TRBV6-5 | once | CASSPTLASYNEQFF | TGTGCCAGCAGCCCAACTCTAGCGTCCTACAATGAGCAGTTCTTC
TRBJ2-2 | NA | TRBV27 | NA | CASSLHGELFF | TGTGCCAGCAGTTTACACGGGGAGCTGTTTTTT
TRBJ2-5 | NA | TRBV6-1 | NA | CASTITGRETQYF | TGTGCCAGCACCATAACAGGGCGTGAGACCCAGTACTTC
TRBJ1-5 | NA | TRBV5-8 | NA | CASSLVSPAQDSNQPQHF | TGTGCCAGCAGCTTGGTTTCACCCGCCCAGGACAGTAATCAGCCCCAGCATTTT
TRBJ2-1 | NA | TRBV2 | once | CASTNVATEQFF | TGTGCCAGCACCAACGTGGCTACCGAGCAGTTCTTC
TRBJ2-3 | TRBD2 | TRBV5-1 | NA | CASSSRDYQTDTQYF | TGCGCCAGCAGCTCGCGGGACTACCAGACAGATACGCAGTATTTT
TRBJ1-1 | TRBD1 | TRBV18 | NA | CASSRLSQDRQSLNTEAFF | TGTGCCAGCTCACGACTTTCTCAGGACAGGCAGTCCTTGAACACTGAAGCTTTCTTT
TRBJ2-1 | TRBD1 | TRBV7-9 | NA | CASSLKGHRGMDNEQFF | TGTGCCAGCAGCTTAAAGGGGCACAGGGGTATGGACAATGAGCAGTTCTTC
TRBJ2-7 | TRBD2 | TRBV14 | NA | CASSRTSSPSYEQYF | TGTGCCAGCAGCAGGACTAGCTCCCCATCCTACGAGCAGTACTTC
TRBJ2-1 | NA | TRBV6-6 | NA | CASSPGAYNEQFF | TGTGCCAGCAGCCCCGGGGCCTACAATGAGCAGTTCTTC
TRBJ2-5 | NA | TRBV5-1 | NA | CASSLGVGETQYF | TGCGCCAGCAGCTTGGGTGTGGGGGAGACCCAGTACTTC
TRBJ1-2 | TRBD1 | TRBV2 | NA | CASSQGQRTNYGYTF | TGTGCCAGCAGCCAGGGACAGCGAACTAACTATGGCTACACCTTC
TRBJ2-7 | NA | TRBV11-2 | NA | CASSLLRSYEQYF | TGTGCCAGCAGCTTATTGCGGAGCTACGAGCAGTACTTC
TRBJ1-1 | NA | TRBV7-9 | NA | CASSWGPRPKEAFF | TGTGCCAGCAGCTGGGGACCCAGGCCGAAGGAAGCTTTCTTT
TRBJ2-3 | TRBD2 | TRBV9 | NA | CASSKTSGLAGVGDTQYF | TGTGCCAGCAGCAAAACCTCGGGACTAGCGGGAGTAGGAGATACGCAGTATTTT
TRBJ2-2 | TRBD1 | TRBV6-1 | NA | CASSVDRGSWAGELFF | TGTGCCAGCAGTGTGGACAGGGGGTCCTGGGCCGGGGAGCTGTTTTTT
TRBJ2-7 | TRBD1 | TRBV18 | NA | CASSPGTGSYEQYF | TGTGCCAGCTCACCCGGGACAGGGTCCTACGAGCAGTACTTC
TRBJ1-2 | NA | TRBV6-1 | NA | CASQRSQGSYGYTF | TGTGCCAGCCAACGTAGTCAGGGCAGCTATGGCTACACCTTC
TRBJ2-1 | NA | TRBV4-2 | NA | CASSPRRGKSSYNEQFF | TGTGCCAGCAGTCCAAGACGCGGGAAGAGCTCCTACAATGAGCAGTTCTTC